This section outlines one T cell receptor beta chain sequence together with its context. Its antigen remains unidentified. The data were taken from a study of cytomegalovirus exposure and HLA in healthy donors. Study observations and caveats: The study put 160 or so TCR beta chains on its list as cytomegalovirus-associated. According to a later analysis, most TCR beta chains associated with CMV appeared HLA-restricted.

The PCR had 60 Vbeta and 13 Jbeta primers. Assay used: immunoSEQ multiplex PCR; TCRdb lists only in-frame clones, some missing. The repertoire consists of about 160,000 clones, with 70% to 80% occurring once and the leading ten covering more than 1.3%. CDR1 is SGHAT and CDR2 is FQNNGV in the germline V gene. Trimming pared 6 bases from V and 0 bases from J, leaving 14 bases between. The CDR3 totals 15 residues. The sequencing input was PBMCs. V gene TRBV11-2 combines with J gene TRBJ1-1; possible D gene TRBD1, 5 bases. The sequence was obtained from a male donor in good health and CMV-seronegative. The CDR3 DNA reads TGTGCCAGCAGAGAAACGGGGGGGGTGAACACTGAAGCTTTCTTT. Translating gives CASRETGGVNTEAFF.